Listed below are T cell receptor beta chains from one sample, sequenced in a study of T cells in Graves' hyperthyroidism and ophthalmopathy. From the multiplex PCR reads, TCRdb called clonotypes with MiXCR, one entry per CDR3 protein. The sample lists about 540,000 distinct CDR3 sequences, more than 45% occurring once. The sample consisted of peripheral blood or thyroid tissue (not recorded which). These receptors were taken from a woman aged 18-30 years with Graves' hyperthyroidism. Each CDR3 is given without its conserved first and last residue.

11	TRBV19	TRBJ1-2	ASSVQGADGHT
13	TRBV7-9	TRBJ2-5	ASSLEGTVIKTQY
10	TRBV25-1	TRBJ2-1	ATREGLNEQF
12	TRBV12-3/TRBV12-4	TRBJ1-5	ASSLTQWGEPQH
13	TRBV7-6	TRBJ2-7	ASSSGTSKSYEQY
12	TRBV20-1	TRBJ2-3	SVVAGDGTDTQY
14	TRBV29-1	TRBJ2-7	SVEVSRAAEINEQY
12	TRBV29-1	TRBJ2-2	SSEVIRNTGELF
12	TRBV12-3/TRBV12-4	TRBJ2-5	ASSPTGSLETQY
14	TRBV12-3/TRBV12-4	TRBJ1-5	ASRRMGGGVGQPQH
9	TRBV18	TRBJ1-1	ASSVNTEAF
11	TRBV12-5	TRBJ2-5	ASSLRGNQPQY
11	TRBV6-5	TRBJ1-2	ASRRDGIYGYT
14	TRBV7-2	TRBJ2-7	ASSPRGSGRSREQY
13	TRBV5-1	TRBJ1-2	ASSLELPLGCGYT
11	TRBV27	TRBJ1-2	ASSSYRGYGYT
9	TRBV29-1	TRBJ1-1	SVDGKREAF
12	TRBV28	TRBJ1-5	ASPGKGSNQPQH
13	TRBV2	TRBJ2-7	ASSELTSRTYEQY
16	TRBV12-3/TRBV12-4	TRBJ2-5	ASRAWGSGRAEEETQY
9	TRBV7-2	.	ASSFGTEQF
11	TRBV7-9	TRBJ1-2	ASSGAGLYGYT
14	TRBV7-2	TRBJ2-7	ASSRQAVAVPGTQY
13	TRBV9	TRBJ2-5	ASSVRTGLRETQY
11	TRBV7-9	TRBJ2-7	ASSLASASEQY
10	TRBV2	TRBJ2-7	ASSGSSYEQY
12	TRBV27	TRBJ1-6	ASSSLGQGSPLH
12	TRBV5-8	TRBJ1-2	ASSPEGGYYGHT
12	TRBV25-1	TRBJ2-5	ASSESGEKETQY
12	TRBV7-8	TRBJ2-7	ASSWGLETHEQY
11	TRBV12-3/TRBV12-4	TRBJ2-5	ASSFKWGETQY
12	TRBV2	TRBJ2-7	ARSDSGTSDEQY
12	TRBV12-3/TRBV12-4	TRBJ2-5	ASSWTRDVETQY
13	TRBV20-1	TRBJ1-3	SARGSGGNGNAMY
11	TRBV7-2	TRBJ1-6	ASSFDRDSPLH
13	TRBV12-3/TRBV12-4	TRBJ1-5	ASRRTGPIDQPQH
13	TRBV7-7	TRBJ2-2	ARDVGGANTGELF